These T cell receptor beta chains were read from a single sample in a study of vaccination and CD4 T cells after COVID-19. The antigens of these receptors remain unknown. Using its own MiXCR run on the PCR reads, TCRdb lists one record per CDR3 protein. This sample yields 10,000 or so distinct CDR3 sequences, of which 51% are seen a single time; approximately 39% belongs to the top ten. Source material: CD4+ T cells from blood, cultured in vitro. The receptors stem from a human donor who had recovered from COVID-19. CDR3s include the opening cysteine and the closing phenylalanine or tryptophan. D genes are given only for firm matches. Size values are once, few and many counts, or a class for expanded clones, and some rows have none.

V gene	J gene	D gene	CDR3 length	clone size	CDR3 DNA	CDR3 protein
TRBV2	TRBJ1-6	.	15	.	TGTGCCAGCATAATCAGTGTCTCCTATAATTCACCCCTCCACTTT	CASIISVSYNSPLHF
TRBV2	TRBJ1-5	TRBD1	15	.	TGTGCCAGCAGTGAAGCGCACAGGGGAAATCAGCCCCAGCATTTT	CASSEAHRGNQPQHF
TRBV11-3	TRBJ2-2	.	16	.	TGTGCCAGCAGCTTCCCCGTTGGGGGTAGCACCGGGGAGCTGTTTTTT	CASSFPVGGSTGELFF
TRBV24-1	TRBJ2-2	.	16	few	TGTGCCACCAGTGATCCGCACAGAGCGAACACCGGGGAGCTGTTTTTT	CATSDPHRANTGELFF
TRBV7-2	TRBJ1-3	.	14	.	TGTGCCAGCAGCTACGTAGGGAGTGGGAACACCATATATTTT	CASSYVGSGNTIYF
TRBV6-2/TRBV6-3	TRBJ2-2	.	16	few	TGTGCCAGCAGTTACTCGTCCCCAAGGGGCACCGGGGAGCTGTTTTTT	CASSYSSPRGTGELFF
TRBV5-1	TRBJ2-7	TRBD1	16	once	TGCGCCAGCAGCCCCTCATCCGGGACAGGGGGCTACGAGCAGTACTTC	CASSPSSGTGGYEQYF
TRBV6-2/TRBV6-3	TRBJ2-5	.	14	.	TGTGCCAGCAGTTACCATTCTGCTGTGGAGACCCAGTACTTC	CASSYHSAVETQYF
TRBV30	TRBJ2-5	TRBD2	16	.	TGTGCCTGGAGTGTATTTGCGGGGGGCCTCCAAGAGACCCAGTACTTC	CAWSVFAGGLQETQYF
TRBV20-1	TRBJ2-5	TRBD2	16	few	TGCAGTGCCCTTGAGGGACTAGCGGGGGGATGGGAGACCCAGTACTTC	CSALEGLAGGWETQYF
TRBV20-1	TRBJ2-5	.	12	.	TGCAGTGCTAGGCACCGCCAAGAGACCCAGTACTTC	CSARHRQETQYF
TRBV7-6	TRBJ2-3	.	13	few	TGTGCCAGCAGCTTGATCCGCACAGATACGCAGTATTTT	CASSLIRTDTQYF
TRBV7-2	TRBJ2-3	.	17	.	TGTGCCAGCAGCTCCCCCTCTTCTGGCGCGGGGAGTGGTACGCAGTATTTT	CASSSPSSGAGSGTQYF
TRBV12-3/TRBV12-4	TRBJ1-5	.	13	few	TGTGCCAGCAGTTATGATAGCAATCAGCCCCAGCATTTT	CASSYDSNQPQHF
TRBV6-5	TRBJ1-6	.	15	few	TGTGCCAGCAGTTACGGGGTGGGGTTGGATTCACCCCTCCACTTT	CASSYGVGLDSPLHF